This record concerns one T cell receptor beta chain sequence. This clone was seen only once. It lacks a known antigen. No base quality values were provided; no much bigger clone lies one nucleotide off. This sample was taken from a study of naive CD8 T cells in extremely preterm neonates (dated by TCRdb to 2016 to 2017). Background for the entire study: The abstract gives the adult participants' age range as 25-50 years, whereas the methods give 20-50 years. The study compared TCRbeta CDR3 repertoires of sorted naive CD8+ T cells across four age groups: extremely preterm neonates, term neonates, young children and adults. Here is what the overall study found, with its caveats: Preterm neonates showed significantly lower iChao1 richness than every other age group (p < 0.05) along with an even clone distribution, indicating a less rich repertoire. The authors noted a small sample size and variable productive template counts among preterm samples as limitations. Prospective longitudinal studies of preterm and term neonates were called for by the authors so that T cell development could be tracked within individuals. Preterm neonates shared more CDR3 nucleotide sequences (2.7%) than term neonates (around 0.4%), young children (approximately 0.03%) and adults (around 0.01%). Preterm CDR3s were shorter, with fewer N additions and less junctional trimming, and were closer to germline than those of older groups.

From its cysteine to its phenylalanine, the CDR3 spans 15 amino acids. Left in the record is the CDR3 DNA by itself, 45 bases read in frame from the first base. From the germline V gene, CDR1 is SGHRS and CDR2 is YFSETQ. The trim is 3 bases for V and 5 bases for J, with a gap of 18 bases between the germline ends. TCRbeta CDR3 regions were amplified from genomic DNA by a two-step, bias-controlled multiplex PCR. Primers specific for every TRBV and TRBJ gene segment were included in the multiplex PCR. The immunoSEQ Assay was used to generate TCRbeta repertoire data. The study's processing was this. To merge closely related sequences, reads went through filtering and clustering using a relative-frequency ratio and a modified nearest-neighbor algorithm. V, D and J gene assignments for CDR3 sequences followed IMGT annotation. Template counts were normalized for PCR amplification bias and quantified against synthetic TCR CDR3 analog sequences. Analyses were restricted to unique productive sequences, meaning in-frame CDR3 sequences without stop codons. The immunoSEQ Analyzer software was used to calculate iChao1 richness and clonality, with clonality defined as 1 minus Pielou's evenness. Statistical testing was performed in JMP, using Student's t-test or a non-parametric test depending on Shapiro-Wilk normality results. TCRdb's version of the immuneACCESS table is confined to in-frame rearrangements and falls short of the full clone set. An unresolved V gene accounts for under half of the shortfall where checked; the remainder is of unknown origin. V and J calls and clone size are given by that table; D and trimming were obtained from the DNA. The sample table lists 5,000 to 7,500 clones, around 98% of them with a count of one. Jointly, the top ten make up around 1.3% of the sample.

Peripheral blood was donated by five healthy children aged about 16-56 months who were having elective routine surgery, plus five healthy nonsmoking adults. A FACSAria III cell sorter was used to sort live, Annexin V-negative naive CD8+ T cells (CD3+CD8+CD45RA+CCR7+). Between roughly 17,000 and 100,000 naive CD8+ T cells were sorted per sample. Mononuclear cells were isolated from diluted blood by Ficoll-Paque density gradient centrifugation. Before sorting, mononuclear cells were cryopreserved in around 10% DMSO with approximately 90% FBS and kept in long-term storage at -150 degrees C. Thawed cells were stained with Annexin V and antibodies against CD3, CD8, CCR7 and CD45RA. Genomic DNA was extracted from snap-frozen sorted cell pellets with the DNeasy Blood and Tissue Kit.

The clonotype originates from a human donor in good health. The rearranged chain carries TRBV5-1 and TRBJ2-7, and the D gene may be TRBD2, 6 bases matching. The specimen was naive CD8+ T cells from blood. The DNA reads as follows: TGCGCCAGCAGCTCTCCTTCGGGAGAGGAAAACGAGCAGTACTTC. Protein translation: CASSSPSGEENEQYF.